The entry below describes one T cell receptor beta chain. Its antigen remains unidentified. Between the trimmed V and J ends, which lost 4 bases and 0 bases, there was a span of 4 bases. Germline V gene data show CDR1 as LNHNV and CDR2 as YYDKDF (reference sequence). This CDR3 spans 13 amino acids. The data are from a study of T cells in localized non-small cell lung cancer. Study-level findings and limits: Those with higher blood T cell density had longer overall survival. Uninvolved nearby lung showed the greatest T cell clonality, exceeding that found in tumor. Tumor samples were not multi-region, leaving intratumor heterogeneity unexcluded. Median detection of top 100 tumor clones in adjacent lung was around 59 clones.

This table comes from immunoSEQ multiplex PCR, and its TCRdb copy is limited to in-frame clones, with some not included. The sample consists of tens of thousands of clones, 80% to 90% of them appearing once. This TCR was recovered from a man aged 40 to 70 with stage I squamous cell lung carcinoma. This chain links TRBV15 with TRBJ1-5; D gene ambiguous. The sample was peripheral blood, taken before any cancer treatment. Written as DNA, the CDR3 is TGTGCCACCAGCAAGGCTAGCAATCAGCCCCAGCATTTT. It yields the protein CATSKASNQPQHF.